The following is a T cell receptor beta chain sequence with its context. Its antigen is as yet unknown. None of the donors, who were healthy HIV-negative adults, had recently had acute infections or vaccinations. The entry originates in a study of shared clonotypes between healthy human individuals. Study context: CD4 naive cells filled three plates per donor, CD4 memory three, CD8 naive two and CD8 memory one. General study results and limits: Compared with clonotypes that all four donors shared, non-shared clonotypes had lower generation probabilities.

Germline CDR1 ENHRY, CDR2 SYGVKD. V was cut by 2 bases and J by 7 bases, with 12 bases left in between. The CDR3 sequence is 14 residues long. On sorted subsets, replicate PCRs used roughly 220 ng DNA, or about 30,000 T cell genomes. Here immunoSEQ multiplex PCR was the method, and the copy in TCRdb shows in-frame clones only, minus some. In the table there are over a million clones, around 78% of which are singletons. The sequencing sample was made of memory CD4+ T cells from PBMCs. This sample's subset: CD45RA-negative fraction. The receptor comes from a man younger than 35 in good health. Some clones in this sample may be carry-over from other donors' samples. V is TRBV10-3 and J is TRBJ1-5; no definite D call. CDR3 sequence (DNA): TGTGCCATCAGTGAGAGAGGGTCCTACCAGCCCCAGCATTTT. Its protein is CAISERGSYQPQHF.